Listed here is a single T cell receptor beta chain. The data stem from a study of blood T cell repertoires in COVID-19. Profiling relied on immunoSEQ multiplex PCR, and the TCRdb table lists in-frame clones only, not all of them. The data show around 230,000 clones, with 83% seen just once and roughly 2.7% held by the top ten. Trimming removed 1 base from V and 3 bases from J, with 10 bases in between. CDR1 and CDR2 (germline): SGHDT, YYEEEE. The CDR3 is 14 residues long. This receptor was taken from a woman in her 40s with active or convalescent COVID-19. Sample: peripheral blood. The V and J genes are TRBV5-6 and TRBJ1-1; D not certain. The CDR3 spells CASSLYTGDTEAFF. CDR3 DNA: TGTGCCAGCAGCTTGTATACCGGGGACACTGAAGCTTTCTTT.